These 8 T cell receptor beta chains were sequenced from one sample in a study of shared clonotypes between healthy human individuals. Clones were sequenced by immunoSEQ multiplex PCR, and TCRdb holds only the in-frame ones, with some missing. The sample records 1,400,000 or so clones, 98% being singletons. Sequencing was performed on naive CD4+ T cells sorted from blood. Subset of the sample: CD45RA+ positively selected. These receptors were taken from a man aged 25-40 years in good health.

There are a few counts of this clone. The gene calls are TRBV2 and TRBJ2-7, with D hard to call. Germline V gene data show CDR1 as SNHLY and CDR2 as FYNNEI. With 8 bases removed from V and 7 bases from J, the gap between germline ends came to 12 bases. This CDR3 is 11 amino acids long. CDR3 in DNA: TGTGCCAGCCGACGACTTGATGAGCAGTACTTC. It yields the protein CASRRLDEQYF. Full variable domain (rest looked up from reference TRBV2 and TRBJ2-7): EPEVTQTPSHQVTQMGQEVILRCVPISNHLYFYWYRQILGQKVEFLVSFYNNEISEKSEIFDDQFSVERPDGSNFTLKIRSTKLEDSAMYFCASRRLDEQYFGPGTRLTVT.

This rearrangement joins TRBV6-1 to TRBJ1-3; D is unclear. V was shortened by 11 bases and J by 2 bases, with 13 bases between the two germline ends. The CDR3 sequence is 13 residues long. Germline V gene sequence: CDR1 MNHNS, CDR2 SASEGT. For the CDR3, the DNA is TGTGCCGGAGGCCCGGTTGCTGGAAACACCATATATTTT. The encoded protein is CAGGPVAGNTIYF.

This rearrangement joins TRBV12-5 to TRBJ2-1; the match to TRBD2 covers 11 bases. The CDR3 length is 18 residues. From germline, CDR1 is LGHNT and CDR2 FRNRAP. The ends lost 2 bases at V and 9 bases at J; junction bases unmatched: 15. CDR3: CASGLTNVTSGSMFEQFF. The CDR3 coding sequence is TGTGCTAGTGGTTTGACAAACGTCACTAGCGGGAGTATGTTTGAGCAGTTCTTC.

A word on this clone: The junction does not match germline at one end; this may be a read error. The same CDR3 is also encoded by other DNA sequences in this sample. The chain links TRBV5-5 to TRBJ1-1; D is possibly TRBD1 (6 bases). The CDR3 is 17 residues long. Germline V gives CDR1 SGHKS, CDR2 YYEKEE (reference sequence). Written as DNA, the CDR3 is TGTGCCAGCAGCTTCTGGTTCCAGGGAGGGGGTAGCACTGAAGCCTTCTTT. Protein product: CASSFWFQGGGSTEAFF.

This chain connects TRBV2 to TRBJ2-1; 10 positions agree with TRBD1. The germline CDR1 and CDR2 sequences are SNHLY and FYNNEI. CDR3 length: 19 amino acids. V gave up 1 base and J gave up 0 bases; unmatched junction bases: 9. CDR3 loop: CASSEGDRGPWSSYNEQFF. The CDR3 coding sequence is TGTGCCAGCAGTGAAGGAGACAGGGGGCCTTGGAGCTCCTACAATGAGCAGTTCTTC.

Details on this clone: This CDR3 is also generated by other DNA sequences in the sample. In DNA, the CDR3 is TGCGCCAGCAGCTTAATAAAGAACACTGAAGCTTTCTTT. This encodes CASSLIKNTEAFF. J is TRBJ1-1 and V is TRBV5-1, with unresolved D. This CDR3 has 13 amino acids. CDR1 SGHRS and CDR2 YFSETQ come from the germline V gene. Trimming removed 2 bases at V and 1 base at J, with 6 bases between.

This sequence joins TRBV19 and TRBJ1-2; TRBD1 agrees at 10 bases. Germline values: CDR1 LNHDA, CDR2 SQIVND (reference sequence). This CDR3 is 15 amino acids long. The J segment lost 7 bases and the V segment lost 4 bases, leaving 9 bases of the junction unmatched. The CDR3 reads CASSNRQGANGGYTF. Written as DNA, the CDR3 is TGTGCCAGTAGTAATCGACAGGGGGCTAACGGTGGCTACACCTTC.

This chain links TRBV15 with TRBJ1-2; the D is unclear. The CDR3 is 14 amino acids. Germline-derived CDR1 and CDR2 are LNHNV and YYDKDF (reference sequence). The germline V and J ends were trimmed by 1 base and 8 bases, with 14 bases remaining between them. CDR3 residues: CATSRVDPSTGYTF. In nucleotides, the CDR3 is TGTGCCACCAGCAGAGTCGACCCAAGTACGGGCTACACCTTC. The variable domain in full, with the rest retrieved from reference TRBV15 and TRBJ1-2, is DAMVIQNPRYQVTQFGKPVTLSCSQTLNHNVMYWYQQKSSQAPKLLFHYYDKDFNNEADTPDNFQSRRPNTSFCFLDIRSPGLGDTAMYLCATSRVDPSTGYTFGSGTRLTVV.